Described below is a single TCR beta chain sequence and its context. This sample is part of a study of blood T cell repertoires in COVID-19. The length of the CDR3 is 15 residues. CDR1 is SNHLY, CDR2 FYNNEI, per germline. The ends were cut back, 2 bases at V and 0 bases at J, with 9 bases in the middle. TCRdb keeps only in-frame clones here, not all; method: immunoSEQ multiplex PCR. The sample records tens of thousands of clones, roughly 89% being singletons. This chain uses TRBV2 with TRBJ2-3; D is perhaps TRBD2 (5 bases). This TCR was recovered from a man aged 55 to 70 with COVID-19, enrolled during active disease. Sequencing was carried out using peripheral blood. In nucleotides, the CDR3 is TGTGCCAGCAGTGAACTAGCTTCTAGCACAGATACGCAGTATTTT. It is translated as CASSELASSTDTQYF.